This TCR beta chain originates from a study of blood T cell repertoires in COVID-19. Germline V CDR1 and CDR2: SGHTA, FQGNSA. Trimming left V 4 bases short and J 4 bases short, with 11 bases between. This CDR3 has 13 amino acids. Authors' methods: Amplification with reference gene primers provided the estimates of nucleated cell counts. Method: immunoSEQ multiplex PCR; TCRdb's copy keeps in-frame clones and lacks some. From that table come the V and J calls and clone size; the DNA was used to work out D and trimming. The data contain 200,000 to 300,000 clones, just under 90% of them seen just once; the ten biggest clones take up 0.87%. Adults between about 18 and 89 years of age took part from 24 US areas. The study assigned cohorts using participant-reported clinical history.

This chain connects TRBV7-2 to TRBJ2-7, with no clear D. Source material: PBMCs or T cells enriched from blood (not recorded which). The TCR originated in a man between 45 and 60 years old who had been exposed to COVID-19. CDR3 amino acids: CASSYAAQYEQYF. CDR3 DNA sequence: TGTGCCAGCAGCTACGCTGCCCAGTACGAGCAGTACTTC.